Below, 25 T cell receptor beta chains from the same sample are listed, as sequenced in a study of T cell responses to AZD1222 COVID-19 vaccine. TCRdb's copy holds only in-frame clones and misses some; the assay was immunoSEQ multiplex PCR. In the table there are about 130,000 clones, approximately 88% of which are singletons. The sequencing used peripheral blood, collected on day 0 of AZD1222 vaccination. Receptors were obtained from an adult in good health.

The V call is TRBV28, the J call TRBJ2-7, with D possibly being TRBD1 (5 bases). The CDR3 runs 14 residues. CDR1 is MDHEN, CDR2 SYDVKM, per germline. The ends were cut back, 3 bases at V and 6 bases at J, with 15 bases in the middle. Written as DNA, the CDR3 is TGTGCCAGCAGTTTGGCAGGGTTGGAAGTCGAGCAGTACTTC. Residues: CASSLAGLEVEQYF. The whole variable domain, filled in from reference TRBV28 and TRBJ2-7, reads DVKVTQSSRYLVKRTGEKVFLECVQDMDHENMFWYRQDPGLGLRLIYFSYDVKMKEKGDIPEGYSVSREKKERFSLILESASTNQTSMYLCASSLAGLEVEQYFGPGTRLTVT.

The CDR3 is CASSLEGEQFF. The CDR3 DNA reads as TGTGCCAGCAGCTTGGAAGGGGAGCAGTTCTTC. The chain recombines TRBV5-6 with TRBJ2-1; D remains ambiguous. The CDR3 runs 11 residues. V was shortened by 0 bases and J by 10 bases, with 5 bases between the two germline ends. Germline V gene lookup returns CDR1 SGHDT and CDR2 YYEEEE.

This clone was seen once. The chain links TRBV11-3 to TRBJ1-6; no reliable D call. The germline V gene has CDR1 SGHNT and CDR2 YENEEA. V shed 5 bases and J shed 5 bases, with 16 bases lying between them. The length of the CDR3 is 16 residues. In nucleotides, the CDR3 is TGTGCCAGCAGCCTATTGGCGGGGAAAAATAATTCACCCCTCCACTTT. It specifies CASSLLAGKNNSPLHF.

This rearrangement joins TRBV29-1 to TRBJ2-5; D gene unclear. V gave up 1 base and J gave up 3 bases, with 6 bases separating them. Germline loops: CDR1 SQVTM, CDR2 ANQGSEA. The CDR3 has 12 amino acids. The CDR3 region is CSVEGGKETQYF. The CDR3 coding sequence is TGCAGCGTTGAAGGAGGAAAAGAGACCCAGTACTTC.

This clone was counted a single time. DNA for the CDR3: TGTGCCAGCAGCTTCCCGGAACAGGGCCGGGGCTACACCTTC. Translating it yields CASSFPEQGRGYTF. J is TRBJ1-2 and V is TRBV11-2; possible D gene TRBD1, 6 bases. The germline V and J ends were trimmed by 3 bases and 8 bases, with 16 bases remaining between them. The CDR3 contains 14 residues. Germline V gene sequence: CDR1 SGHAT, CDR2 FQNNGV.

The CDR3 bases are TGTGCCAGCAGTTACGGGGAGAACTATGGCTACACCTTC. The encoded protein is CASSYGENYGYTF. The chain is built from TRBV6-5 and TRBJ1-2; D gene unclear. Trimming removed 2 bases at V and 2 bases at J, with 6 bases between. Germline CDR1 and CDR2: MNHEY and SVGAGI. This CDR3 has 13 residues.

This chain links TRBV7-2 with TRBJ2-1; D ambiguous. This CDR3 is 12 amino acids long. The V end was cut by 3 bases, the J end by 6 bases, with 6 bases between. Germline V gives CDR1 SGHTA, CDR2 FQGNSA. The CDR3 here is CASSLFPNEQFF. As DNA, the CDR3 is TGTGCCAGCAGCTTGTTTCCCAATGAGCAGTTCTTC.

This clone appeared a few times. The rearrangement uses TRBV5-5 and TRBJ1-6, with D hard to call. The CDR3 length is 15 residues. V lost 2 bases, J lost 7 bases, and 13 bases lay in between. Germline values: CDR1 SGHKS, CDR2 YYEKEE (reference sequence). The CDR3 nucleotides read TGTGCCAGCAGCTTTAACGGCGAACCAAATTCACCCCTCCACTTT. It is translated as CASSFNGEPNSPLHF.

V and J are TRBV18 and TRBJ1-5; a weak D match, TRBD1 (5 bases). The CDR3 consists of 16 residues. V lost 3 bases and J lost 1, with 13 bases in between. Germline CDR1 and CDR2: KGHSH and LQKENI. The CDR3 here is CASSPGQGGSNQPQHF. The CDR3 DNA reads TGTGCCAGCTCACCTGGGCAGGGAGGAAGCAATCAGCCCCAGCATTTT.

The chain combines TRBV10-3 with TRBJ1-1; 8 bases are a match to TRBD1. The CDR3 is 13 amino acids. Trimming at V came to 10 bases and at J to 0 bases, leaving 4 bases not matched to a gene. CDR1 is ENHRY, CDR2 SYGVKD, per germline. Here the CDR3 DNA reads TGTGCCAGCGGGGACAGGATGAACACTGAAGCTTTCTTT. Translating gives CASGDRMNTEAFF.

Notes on this clone: Other nucleotide sequences in the sample specify the same CDR3. CDR3 sequence reads: CASSPQGSNQPQHF. DNA of the CDR3: TGTGCCAGCTCACCACAGGGATCTAATCAGCCCCAGCATTTT. This chain uses TRBV18 with TRBJ1-5; no clear D. From germline, CDR1 is KGHSH and CDR2 LQKENI. The V gene lost 1 base and the J gene lost 4 bases, with 8 bases spanning the gap. This CDR3 spans 14 amino acids.

The chain links TRBV5-1 to TRBJ1-1; 10 nucleotides line up with TRBD1. The J segment lost 5 bases and the V segment lost 4 bases, leaving 5 bases of the junction unmatched. Germline loops: CDR1 SGHRS, CDR2 YFSETQ. This CDR3 comprises 14 residues. CDR3: CASSPRDRGTEAFF. CDR3 sequence (DNA): TGCGCCAGCAGCCCCCGGGACAGGGGAACTGAAGCTTTCTTT.

J is TRBJ1-4 and V is TRBV6-1; D call uncertain. Germline assignment: CDR1 MNHNS and CDR2 SASEGT. CDR3 length: 12 residues. Trimming removed 1 base at V and 10 bases at J, with 7 bases between. CDR3 sequence reads: CASSEVGGKLFF. CDR3 DNA sequence: TGTGCCAGCAGTGAAGTGGGAGGAAAACTGTTTTTT.

This sequence joins TRBV3-1 (or the pseudogene TRBV3-2) and TRBJ2-1, with D tentatively TRBD1 (6 bases). The CDR3 sequence is 15 residues long. The ends were cut back, 4 bases at V and 0 bases at J, with 10 bases in the middle. CDR1 is LGHDT, CDR2 YNNKEL, per germline (reference sequence). The CDR3 sequence is CASSPIGGSYNEQFF. The CDR3 DNA sequence: TGTGCCAGCAGCCCAATAGGGGGCTCCTACAATGAGCAGTTCTTC.

This clone has just a few counts. The CDR3 loop reads CASSGQGNTEAFF. The CDR3 bases are TGTGCCAGCAGTGGACAGGGGAACACTGAAGCTTTCTTT. The chain combines TRBV2 with TRBJ1-1, with 7 bases that match TRBD1. Germline V CDR1 and CDR2: SNHLY, FYNNEI. This CDR3 is built from 13 residues. V dropped 4 bases and J dropped 1; count of bases not matched to a gene: 0.

This chain connects TRBV7-2 to TRBJ1-3; no clear D. V was cut by 1 base and J by 0 bases, with 13 bases left in between. The germline V gene encodes CDR1 SGHTA and CDR2 FQGNSA. This CDR3 has 17 residues. CDR3 region: CASSLERAAVSGNTIYF. In DNA, the CDR3 is TGTGCCAGCAGCTTAGAACGGGCGGCAGTCTCTGGAAACACCATATATTTT.

V is TRBV24-1 and J is TRBJ2-2; D not resolved. Germline values: CDR1 KGHDR, CDR2 SFDVKD. Trimming removed 4 bases from V and 9 bases from J, with 11 bases in between. This CDR3 has 13 amino acids. As DNA, the CDR3 is TGTGCCACCAGTGACCTCAATTCTTGGGAGCTGTTTTTT. Amino acids: CATSDLNSWELFF.

V usage is TRBV25-1 and J usage is TRBJ1-4, with TRBD1 matching over 8 bases. The CDR3 spans 15 residues. The V gene's germline CDR1 is MGHDK and CDR2 SYGVNS. V lost 7 bases, J lost 6 bases, and 10 bases stayed unmatched. Here the CDR3 DNA reads TGTGCCAGCACCCCTGGGAACAGGGGGGATGAAAAACTGTTTTTT. It translates to CASTPGNRGDEKLFF.

The chain couples TRBV5-4 to TRBJ1-2, with D possibly matching TRBD1 (5 bases). Germline loops: CDR1 SGHNT, CDR2 YYREEE (reference sequence). The CDR3 length is 13 residues. Trimming shortened V by 4 bases and J by 4 bases, and 11 bases separated the two germline ends. CDR3 nucleotides: TGTGCCAGCAGCGCCGGACAACTCTATGGCTACACCTTC. Translation: CASSAGQLYGYTF.

The chain uses TRBV6-5 and TRBJ1-5; D uncertain. Germline assignment: CDR1 MNHEY and CDR2 SVGAGI. The CDR3 spans 11 residues. V was cut by 7 bases and J by 5 bases, with 6 bases left in between. The CDR3 sequence: CASKFDQPQHF. Here the CDR3 DNA reads TGTGCCAGCAAATTCGATCAGCCCCAGCATTTT.

This clone was detected only once. The gene calls are TRBV19 and TRBJ1-6; tentatively, D is TRBD1 (5 bases). The germline CDR1 and CDR2 sequences are LNHDA and SQIVND (reference sequence). Trimming pared 5 bases from V and 9 bases from J, leaving 20 bases between. CDR3 length: 16 residues. The CDR3, as DNA: TGTGCCAGTAGTCGAGATAGTGGACACCGAACTTCACCCCTCCACTTT. It encodes CASSRDSGHRTSPLHF.

The V and J genes are TRBV4-3 and TRBJ2-1, with 10 bases matching TRBD2. CDR1 and CDR2 (germline): LGHNA, YSLEER. This CDR3 has 19 residues. V shed 0 bases and J 3 bases; nucleotides not matched to a gene: 11. CDR3 DNA sequence: TGCGCCAGCAGCCAAGATTTTAAGAGCGGGGGGGCCCGCTACAATGAGCAGTTCTTC. It specifies CASSQDFKSGGARYNEQFF.

V usage is TRBV10-1 and J usage is TRBJ2-7, with 8 bases aligning to TRBD1. Trimming took 5 bases from V and 6 from J; bases not matched to a gene: 6. From germline, CDR1 is WNHNN and CDR2 SYGVQD (reference sequence). The CDR3 extends over 13 amino acids. CDR3 protein: CASSFRGRFEQYF. In DNA form, the CDR3 reads TGCGCCAGCAGTTTCAGGGGGCGCTTCGAGCAGTACTTC.

Comments on this clone: The junction and the germline gene differ at one end; a read error may be behind it. The chain employs TRBV7-7 and TRBJ1-3, with 7 bases lining up with TRBD1. The CDR3 is 15 residues long. Germline V gene data show CDR1 as SSHAT and CDR2 as FNYEAQ (reference sequence). In DNA form, the CDR3 reads TGTGCTAGCAGCAAGACAGGGACCCCTGGAAACACCATATATTTT. Translated, it gives CASSKTGTPGNTIYF.

The V and J genes are TRBV7-3 and TRBJ1-1, with TRBD1 as a possible D gene (5 bases). This CDR3 contains 14 residues. Germline V gene data show CDR1 as SGHTA and CDR2 as FQGTGA. Between the trimmed V and J ends, which lost 5 bases and 5 bases, there was a span of 15 bases. CDR3 coding DNA: TGTGCCAGCAGCCCAACGACGGGGCGTACTGAAGCTTTCTTT. Residues: CASSPTTGRTEAFF.